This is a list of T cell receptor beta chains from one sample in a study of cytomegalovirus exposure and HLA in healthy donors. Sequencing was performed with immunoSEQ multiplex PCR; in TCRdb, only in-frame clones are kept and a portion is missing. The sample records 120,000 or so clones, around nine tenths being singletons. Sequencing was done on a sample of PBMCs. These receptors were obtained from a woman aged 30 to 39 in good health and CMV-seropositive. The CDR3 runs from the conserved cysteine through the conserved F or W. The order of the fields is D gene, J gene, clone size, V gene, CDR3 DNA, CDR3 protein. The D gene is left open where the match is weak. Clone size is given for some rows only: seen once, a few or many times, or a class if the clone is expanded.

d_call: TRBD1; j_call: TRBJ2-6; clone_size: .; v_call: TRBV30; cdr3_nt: TGTGCCTACTTTGGGACAGTGAGCTCTGGGGCCAACGTCCTGACTTTC; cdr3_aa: CAYFGTVSSGANVLTF
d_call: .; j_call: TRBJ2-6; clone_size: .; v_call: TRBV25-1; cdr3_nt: TGTGCCAGCAGCCGAAGGGGGGGATCTGGGGCCAACGTCCTGACTTTC; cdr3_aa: CASSRRGGSGANVLTF
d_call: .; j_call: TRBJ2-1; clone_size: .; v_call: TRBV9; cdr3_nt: TGTGCCAGCAGCTTCGGGGCGGGACCCTACAATGAGCAGTTCTTC; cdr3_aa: CASSFGAGPYNEQFF
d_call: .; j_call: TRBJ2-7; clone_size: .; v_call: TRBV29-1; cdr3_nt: TGCAGCGTTGAAGAGGAATCAGGGGGGCAATCCTACGAGCAGTACTTC; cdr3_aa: CSVEEESGGQSYEQYF
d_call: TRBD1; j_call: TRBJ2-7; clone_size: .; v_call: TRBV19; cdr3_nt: TGTGCCAGTAGTATCGGACAGGCCCCATACGAGCAGTACTTC; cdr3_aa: CASSIGQAPYEQYF
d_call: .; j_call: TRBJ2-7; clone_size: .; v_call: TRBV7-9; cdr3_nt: TGTGCCAGCAGCAGTCCTTTAAGTGGAGGACACGAGCAGTACTTC; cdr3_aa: CASSSPLSGGHEQYF
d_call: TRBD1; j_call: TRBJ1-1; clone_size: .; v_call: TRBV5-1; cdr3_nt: TGCGCCAGCAGCGCGGACAGGGGAAGGACTGAAGCTTTCTTT; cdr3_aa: CASSADRGRTEAFF
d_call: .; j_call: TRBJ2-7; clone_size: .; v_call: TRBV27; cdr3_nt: TGTGCCAGCAGTCCCATGCGCCGGGGGGCCTCCTACGAGCAGTACTTC; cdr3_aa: CASSPMRRGASYEQYF
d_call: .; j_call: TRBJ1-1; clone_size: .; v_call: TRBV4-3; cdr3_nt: TGCGCCAGCAGCCAGGAGCTGAACACTGAAGCTTTCTTT; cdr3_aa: CASSQELNTEAFF
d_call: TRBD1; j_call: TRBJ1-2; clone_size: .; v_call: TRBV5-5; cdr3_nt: TGTGCCAGCAGCCCAGGGGGAGGATTGTACACCTTC; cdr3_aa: CASSPGGGLYTF
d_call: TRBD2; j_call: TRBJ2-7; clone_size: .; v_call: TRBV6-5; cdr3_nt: TGTGCCAGCAGTTACTCAGGGACTAGCGGATGGGGGGAGCAGTACTTC; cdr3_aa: CASSYSGTSGWGEQYF
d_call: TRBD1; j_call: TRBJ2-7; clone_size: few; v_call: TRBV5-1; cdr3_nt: TGCGCCAGCAGCCCTCTACAGGGGGCCTACGAGCAGTACTTC; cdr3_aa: CASSPLQGAYEQYF
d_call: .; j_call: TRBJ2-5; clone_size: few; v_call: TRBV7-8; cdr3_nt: TGTGCCAGCAGCTTGGGACTCGCTCAAGAGACCCAGTACTTC; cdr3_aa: CASSLGLAQETQYF
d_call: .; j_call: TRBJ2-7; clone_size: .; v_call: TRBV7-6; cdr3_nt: TGTGCCAGCAGCTTGGGCGGGACCCGCGGGGAGCAGTACTTC; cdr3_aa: CASSLGGTRGEQYF
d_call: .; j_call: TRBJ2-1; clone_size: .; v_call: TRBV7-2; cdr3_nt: TGTGCCAGCACCTTCCTCGGACAAAGGACAAACAATGAGCAGTTCTTC; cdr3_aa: CASTFLGQRTNNEQFF
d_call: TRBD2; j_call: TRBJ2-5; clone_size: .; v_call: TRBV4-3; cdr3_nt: TGCGCCAGCTCCCCGACTAGCGGGACGGTGGGGACCCAGTACTTC; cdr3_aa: CASSPTSGTVGTQYF
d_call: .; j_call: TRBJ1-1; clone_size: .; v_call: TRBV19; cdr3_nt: TGTGCCAGTAGTATGGACAGGAACACTGAAGCTTTCTTT; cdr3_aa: CASSMDRNTEAFF
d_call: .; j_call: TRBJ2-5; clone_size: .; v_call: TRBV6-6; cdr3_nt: TGTGCCAGCAGCCGAGGGTCCAAGCAAGAGACCCAGTACTTC; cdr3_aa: CASSRGSKQETQYF
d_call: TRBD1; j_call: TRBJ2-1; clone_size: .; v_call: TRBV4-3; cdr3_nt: TGCGCCAGCAGCCCGACCTTGAGGGGGCGCCGGAATGAGCAGTTCTTC; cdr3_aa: CASSPTLRGRRNEQFF
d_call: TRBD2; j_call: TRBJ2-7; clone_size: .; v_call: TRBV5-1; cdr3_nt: TGCGCCAGCAGCTCGACTAGCGGAAACTACGAGCAGTACTTC; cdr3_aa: CASSSTSGNYEQYF
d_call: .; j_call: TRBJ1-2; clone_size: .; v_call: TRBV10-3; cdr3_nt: TGTGCCATCAGACCCAGGGAACATAACTATGGCTACACCTTC; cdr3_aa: CAIRPREHNYGYTF
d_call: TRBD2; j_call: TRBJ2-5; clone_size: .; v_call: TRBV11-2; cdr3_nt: TGTGCCAGCAGCACCTTTAGCGGGAGGGCCAGAGAGACCCAGTACTTC; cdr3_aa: CASSTFSGRARETQYF
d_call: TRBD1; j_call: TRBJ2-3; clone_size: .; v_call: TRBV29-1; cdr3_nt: TGCAGCGTTGAGATAGGACAGGAACTATTTTTCACAGATACGCAGTATTTT; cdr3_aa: CSVEIGQELFFTDTQYF
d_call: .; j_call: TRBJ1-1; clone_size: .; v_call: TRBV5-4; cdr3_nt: TGTGCCAGCAACTCCCGGGGGGGCCAAGACGTTAAAGCTTTCTTT; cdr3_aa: CASNSRGGQDVKAFF
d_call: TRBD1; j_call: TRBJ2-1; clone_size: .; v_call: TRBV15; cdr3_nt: TGTGCCACCAGCAGTGAAGTAGACAGGGGCAATGAGCAGTTCTTC; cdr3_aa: CATSSEVDRGNEQFF
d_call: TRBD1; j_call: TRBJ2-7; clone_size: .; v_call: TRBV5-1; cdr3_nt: TGCGCCAGCAGCTCGGGGACAGGTCCATCCTACGAGCAGTACTTC; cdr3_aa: CASSSGTGPSYEQYF
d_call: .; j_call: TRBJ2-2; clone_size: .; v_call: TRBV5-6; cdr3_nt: TGTGCCAGCAGCTTGGACCCGTTCCCCAGCGGGGAGCTGTTTTTT; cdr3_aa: CASSLDPFPSGELFF
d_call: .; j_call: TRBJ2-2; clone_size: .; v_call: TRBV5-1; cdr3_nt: TGCGCCAGCAGCTCCCACAGGGAGTCCGGGGAGCTGTTTTTT; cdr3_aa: CASSSHRESGELFF
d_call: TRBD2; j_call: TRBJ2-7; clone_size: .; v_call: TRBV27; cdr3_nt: TGTGCCAGCCGAGGACTAGCGGGAACAACACGACCTACCTACGAGCAGTACTTC; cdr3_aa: CASRGLAGTTRPTYEQYF
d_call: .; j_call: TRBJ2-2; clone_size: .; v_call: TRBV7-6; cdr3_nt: TGTGCCAGCAGCTCCGGACACAACACCGGGGAGCTGTTTTTT; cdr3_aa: CASSSGHNTGELFF
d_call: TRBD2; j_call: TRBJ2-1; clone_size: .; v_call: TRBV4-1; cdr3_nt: TGCGCCAGCAGCCAAGACGGGACTAGCGGTTCCTACAATGAGCAGTTCTTC; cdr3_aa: CASSQDGTSGSYNEQFF
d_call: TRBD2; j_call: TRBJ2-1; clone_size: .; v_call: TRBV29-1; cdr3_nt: TGCAGCGTCCGTCCTACTAGCGGGGGCTCCTACAATGAGCAGTTCTTC; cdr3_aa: CSVRPTSGGSYNEQFF
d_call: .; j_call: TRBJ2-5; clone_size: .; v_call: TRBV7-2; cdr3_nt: TGTGCCAGCAGCTTAGTGACTAGTAGGGCGGAGACCCAGTACTTC; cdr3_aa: CASSLVTSRAETQYF
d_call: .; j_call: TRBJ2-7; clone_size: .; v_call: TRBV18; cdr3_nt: TGTGCCAGCTCAGAGACAGTGATCCCCTACGAGCAGTACTTC; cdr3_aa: CASSETVIPYEQYF
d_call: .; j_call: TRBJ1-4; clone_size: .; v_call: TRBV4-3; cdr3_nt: TGCGCCAGCAGCCCCATGTTTGCAACTAATGAAAAACTGTTTTTT; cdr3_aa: CASSPMFATNEKLFF
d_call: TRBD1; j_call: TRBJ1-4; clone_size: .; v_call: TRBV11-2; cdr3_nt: TGTGCCAGCAGCTTGAGGAGGCGGGGACAGGCAACTAATGAAAAACTGTTTTTT; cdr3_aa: CASSLRRRGQATNEKLFF
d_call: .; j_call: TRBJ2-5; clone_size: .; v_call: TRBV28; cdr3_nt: TGTGCCAGCAGGCCTCGGGGAAAGGGGACCCAGTACTTC; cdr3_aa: CASRPRGKGTQYF
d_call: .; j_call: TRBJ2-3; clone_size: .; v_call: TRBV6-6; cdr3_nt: TGTGCCAGCAGTTACGGGGCAGGGTCGGATACGCAGTATTTT; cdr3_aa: CASSYGAGSDTQYF
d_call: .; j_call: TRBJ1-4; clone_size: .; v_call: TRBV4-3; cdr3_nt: TGCGCCAGCAGCCAAGATGTGGGGGGAGTTGGTGAAAAACTGTTTTTT; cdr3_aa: CASSQDVGGVGEKLFF
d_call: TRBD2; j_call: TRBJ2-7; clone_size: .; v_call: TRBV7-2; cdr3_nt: TGTGCCAGCAGCGGACGGGCGGGGGATTCCTACGAGCAGTACTTC; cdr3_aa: CASSGRAGDSYEQYF
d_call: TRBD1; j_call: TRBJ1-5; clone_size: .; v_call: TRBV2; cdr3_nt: TGTGCCAGCAGCCAGGGACAGCCTAGGGGCAATCAGCCCCAGCATTTT; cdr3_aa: CASSQGQPRGNQPQHF
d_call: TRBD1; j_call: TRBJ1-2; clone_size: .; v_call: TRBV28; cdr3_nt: TGTGCCAGCAAAGCCCTGGACAGGGCTGTCTATGGCTACACCTTC; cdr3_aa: CASKALDRAVYGYTF
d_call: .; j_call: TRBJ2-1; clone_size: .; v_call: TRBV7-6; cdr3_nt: TGTGCCAGCAGCTTTACAGACGAGCAGTTCTTC; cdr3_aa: CASSFTDEQFF
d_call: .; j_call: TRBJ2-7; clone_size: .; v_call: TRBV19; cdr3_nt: TGTGCCACCTCAGCAGGGGAGAACTACGAGCAGTACTTC; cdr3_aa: CATSAGENYEQYF
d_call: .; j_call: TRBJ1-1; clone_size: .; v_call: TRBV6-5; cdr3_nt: TGTGCCAGCAGTTACGAGCCGGGAATGAACACTGAAGCTTTCTTT; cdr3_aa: CASSYEPGMNTEAFF
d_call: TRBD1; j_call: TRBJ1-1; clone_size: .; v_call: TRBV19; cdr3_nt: TGTGCCAGTAGTATTGGTGGGACAGGGGGAACTGAAGCTTTCTTT; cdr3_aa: CASSIGGTGGTEAFF